This T cell receptor (beta chain) was obtained from a study of blood T cell repertoires in COVID-19. Germline V gives CDR1 SGHTA, CDR2 FQGTGA. V gave up 1 base and J gave up 8 bases; unmatched junction bases: 11. CDR3 length equals 16 residues. Data came from immunoSEQ multiplex PCR; TCRdb stores just in-frame clones and leaves some out. The table has 200,000 or so clones, approximately 80% seen once; the top ten hold approximately 1.3%. The sequenced sample was PBMCs or T cells enriched from blood (not recorded which). This receptor was obtained from a woman in her forties with acute COVID-19. The gene calls are TRBV7-3 and TRBJ2-1; TRBD2 matches 7 bases. The CDR3 sequence: CASSLSGSPMVYEQFF. The CDR3 region has the DNA TGTGCCAGCAGCTTAAGCGGGAGCCCAATGGTTTATGAGCAGTTCTTC.